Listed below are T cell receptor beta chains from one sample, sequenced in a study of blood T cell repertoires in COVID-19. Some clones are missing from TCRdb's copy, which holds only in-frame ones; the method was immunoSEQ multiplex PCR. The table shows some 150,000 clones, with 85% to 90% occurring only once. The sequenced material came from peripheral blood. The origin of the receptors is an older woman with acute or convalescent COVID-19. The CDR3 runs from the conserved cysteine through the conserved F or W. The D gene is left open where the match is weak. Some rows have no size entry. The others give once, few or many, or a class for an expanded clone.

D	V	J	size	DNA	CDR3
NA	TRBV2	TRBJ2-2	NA	TGTGCCAGCAGTGAACTGAGGGATACCGGGGAGCTGTTTTTT	CASSELRDTGELFF
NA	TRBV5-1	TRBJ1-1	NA	TGCGCCAGCAGCTTCGGAGGGGTGAACACTGAAGCTTTCTTT	CASSFGGVNTEAFF
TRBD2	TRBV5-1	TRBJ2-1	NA	TGCGCCAGCAGCTTGCGTGCGGGGGGATGGGATGAGCAGTTCTTC	CASSLRAGGWDEQFF
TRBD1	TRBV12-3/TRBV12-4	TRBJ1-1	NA	TGTGCCAGCAGCAGGACAGGGGACCCTGAAGCTTTCTTT	CASSRTGDPEAFF
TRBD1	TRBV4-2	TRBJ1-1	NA	TGTGCCAGCAGCCAAGATCCGGGACAGGGGAACACTGAAGCTTTCTTT	CASSQDPGQGNTEAFF
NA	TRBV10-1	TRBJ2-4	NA	TGCGCCAGCTCGGACAACCCGACCCAAAACATTCAGTACTTC	CASSDNPTQNIQYF
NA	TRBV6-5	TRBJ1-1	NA	TGTGCCAGCCTGCGCGCATGGAACACTGAAGCTTTCTTT	CASLRAWNTEAFF
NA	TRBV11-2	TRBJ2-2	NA	TGTGCCAGCAGCTTTCGCGGCTATAACACCGGGGAGCTGTTTTTT	CASSFRGYNTGELFF
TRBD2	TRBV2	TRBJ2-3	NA	TGTGCCAGCAGTGAGGACGGGGGGGCGTCAGATACGCAGTATTTT	CASSEDGGASDTQYF
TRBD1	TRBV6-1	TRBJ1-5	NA	TGTGCCAGCAGTGAAGCCCCGACAGGGCCTTATAGCAATCAGCCCCAGCATTTT	CASSEAPTGPYSNQPQHF
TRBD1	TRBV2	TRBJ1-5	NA	TGTGCCAGCAGTGAAAACAGGGGGGAGGGTCAGCCCCAGCATTTT	CASSENRGEGQPQHF
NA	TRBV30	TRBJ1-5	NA	TGTGCCTGGAGTATACAGGGAGATCAGCCCCAGCATTTT	CAWSIQGDQPQHF
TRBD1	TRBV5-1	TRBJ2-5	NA	TGCGCCAGCAGCGACAGGGGACCCGAGGAGACCCAGTACTTC	CASSDRGPEETQYF
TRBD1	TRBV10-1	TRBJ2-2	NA	TGCGCCAGCAGCTCCGGGACAGGGGTCGTCCATCCGAACACCGGGGAGCTGTTTTTT	CASSSGTGVVHPNTGELFF
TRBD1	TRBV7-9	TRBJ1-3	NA	TGTGCCAGCAGCGCGGACAGGGTCTCTGGAAACACCATATATTTT	CASSADRVSGNTIYF
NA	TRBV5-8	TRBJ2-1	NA	TGTGCCAGCAGCTTCGCCCGAGGAAGAGGGTACAATGAGCAGTTCTTC	CASSFARGRGYNEQFF
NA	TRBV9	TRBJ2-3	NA	TGTGCCAGCAGCGTACACACCACAGATACGCAGTATTTT	CASSVHTTDTQYF
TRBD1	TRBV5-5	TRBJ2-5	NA	TGTGCCAGCAGGGCGACAGGGGGCTCCCAAGAGACCCAGTACTTC	CASRATGGSQETQYF
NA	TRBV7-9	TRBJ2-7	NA	TGTGCCAGCAGCTTCAGAATCCCCTACGAGCAGTACTTC	CASSFRIPYEQYF
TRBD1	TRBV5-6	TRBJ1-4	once	TGTGCCAGCAGCTTCGGGGACAGGGGAGAAAAACTGTTTTTT	CASSFGDRGEKLFF